This paragraph reports one T cell receptor (beta chain). This table comes from immunoSEQ multiplex PCR, and its TCRdb copy is limited to in-frame clones, with some not included. The sample has approximately 230,000 clones, about 91% seen once; the top ten hold more than 1.2%. The data originate from a study of blood T cell repertoires in COVID-19. This receptor was identified in an elderly man with acute or convalescent COVID-19. The source material was peripheral blood.

CDR3 sequence: CASTPSGREQYF. The CDR3 nucleotides read TGTGCCAGCACCCCGTCAGGGCGCGAGCAGTACTTC. The chain joins TRBV6-2 or TRBV6-3 to TRBJ2-7; a possible D gene is TRBD1 (5 bases). Trimming took 7 bases from V and 6 from J, leaving 13 bases between them. CDR3 length: 12 residues. From germline, CDR1 is MNHEY and CDR2 SVGEGT.